Below are 27 T cell receptor beta chains sequenced from a single sample in a study of molecular identifiers for immune sequencing clone quantification. One entry per CDR3 protein, called by TCRdb with MiXCR from the PCR reads. This repertoire shows around 460,000 distinct CDR3 sequences, roughly 26% found once; its top ten account for over 0.6%. Sequencing was carried out using naive CD8+ T cells from blood, with Jurkat cell RNA spiked in. Indicated subset: FACS-sorted CD8+CD4-CCR7+CD45RA+ naive T cells. These receptors were taken from a human donor in good health. Some libraries in this study had Jurkat cell RNA spiked in.

A single count supports this clonotype. Just one base apart from a much larger clone, this may be a read error. The V and J genes are TRBV7-2 and TRBJ2-3; D unresolved. The CDR3 totals 15 residues. Germline lookup yields CDR1 SGHTA and CDR2 FQGNSA. The CDR3 bases are TGTGCCAGCAGCTCCGCGACTTATGCCACAGATACGCAGTGTTTT. Translated, it gives CASSSATYATDTQCF.

A few counts support this clonotype. The chain employs TRBV6-2 or TRBV6-3 and TRBJ2-7; D is possibly TRBD2 (6 bases). Germline V lookup: CDR1 MNHEY, CDR2 SVGEGT. V lost 2 bases and J lost 4, with 12 bases in between. The length of the CDR3 is 14 residues. The CDR3 DNA reads as TGTGCCAGCAGTTACGCGGGACTCTTTTACGAGCAGTACTTC. Translation gives CASSYAGLFYEQYF.

As to this clonotype: At one of its ends the junction is not consistent with the germline gene, which may arise from a read error. V gene TRBV19 combines with J gene TRBJ2-3; 10 bases fit TRBD2. This CDR3 comprises 15 residues. The germline CDR1 and CDR2 sequences are LNHDA and SQIVND (reference sequence). This CDR3 is CASGLSGGAIDPQYF. CDR3 nucleotide sequence: TGTGCCAGTGGTCTCAGCGGGGGGGCCATAGATCCGCAGTATTTT.

J is TRBJ2-6 and V is TRBV28; D remains unclear. Trimming removed 6 bases from V and 0 bases from J, with 9 bases in between. There are 15 residues in the CDR3. Germline lookup yields CDR1 MDHEN and CDR2 SYDVKM. In nucleotides, the CDR3 is TGTGCCAGCAGGACAAGGACCTCTGGGGCCAACGTCCTGACTTTC. Protein product: CASRTRTSGANVLTF. Drawing the rest from reference TRBV28 and TRBJ2-6, the complete variable domain is DVKVTQSSRYLVKRTGEKVFLECVQDMDHENMFWYRQDPGLGLRLIYFSYDVKMKEKGDIPEGYSVSREKKERFSLILESASTNQTSMYLCASRTRTSGANVLTFGAGSRLTVL.

The J gene is TRBJ1-2, the V gene TRBV13, with TRBD1 as a possible D gene (5 bases). The CDR3 contains 16 residues. Germline V gene data show CDR1 as PRHDT and CDR2 as FYEKMQ (reference sequence). V was pared by 5 bases and J by 4 bases, with 20 bases between. The CDR3 reads CASSPRRLGLAYGYTF. The CDR3 DNA reads TGTGCCAGCAGCCCAAGAAGGCTGGGACTTGCCTATGGCTACACCTTC.

This clonotype appeared many times. The rearrangement uses TRBV23-1 and TRBJ2-2, with 8 nucleotides matching TRBD1. TRBV23-1 is an ORF for which the function is uncertain. V shed 0 bases and J 1 base; nucleotides not matched to a gene: 4. The CDR3 consists of 17 residues. This CDR3 reads CASSQSTGAGNTGELFF. The CDR3, as DNA: TGCGCCAGCAGTCAATCGACAGGGGCCGGGAACACCGGGGAGCTGTTTTTT.

This sequence joins TRBV4-2 and TRBJ2-7; D gene unclear. There are 16 residues in the CDR3. From germline, CDR1 is LGHNA and CDR2 YNFKEQ. V was trimmed by 1 base and J by 2 bases, leaving 15 bases between them. CDR3 sequence: CASSQGTEFPPYEQYF. The DNA for the CDR3 is TGTGCCAGCAGCCAAGGGACGGAATTCCCGCCCTACGAGCAGTACTTC.

This rearrangement joins TRBV12-3 or TRBV12-4 to TRBJ2-7, with TRBD2 identical over 10 bases. The CDR3 sequence is 15 residues long. Losses at the gene ends were 5 bases for V and 2 bases for J; bases not matched to a gene: 6. CDR3 nucleotides: TGTGCCAGCAGTCTTGGGACTAGCGCAACCTACGAGCAGTACTTC. This translates into CASSLGTSATYEQYF.

This sequence joins TRBV20-1 and TRBJ2-7; the match to TRBD1 covers 7 bases. J gave up 6 bases and V 3 bases, and 11 bases lay outside the gene matches. CDR1 is DFQATT, CDR2 SNEGSKA, per germline (reference sequence). The CDR3 has 14 residues. CDR3: CSARGYTTGPEQYF. The CDR3 nucleotides are TGCAGTGCTAGGGGCTACACGACAGGGCCCGAGCAGTACTTC.

This clonotype was counted a few times. The rearrangement uses TRBV6-2 or TRBV6-3 and TRBJ2-1, with TRBD2 matching over 14 bases. The CDR3 loop spans 17 amino acids. V shed 5 bases, J shed 2 bases, and the junction held 5 bases outside the gene matches. Germline CDR1 and CDR2: MNHEY and SVGEGT. The DNA of the CDR3 is TGTGCCAGCAGTCCGACTAGCGGGGGGGCCGCCTACAATGAGCAGTTCTTC. It codes for CASSPTSGGAAYNEQFF.

This clonotype was seen a handful of times. The V gene is TRBV27, the J gene TRBJ2-7; 7 nucleotides agree with TRBD1. J lost 3 bases, V lost 4 bases, and 6 bases had no gene match. CDR1 is MNHEY and CDR2 is SMNVEV in the germline V gene (reference sequence). The CDR3 length is 14 residues. The CDR3 sequence: CASSSGQNFYEQYF. The CDR3 coding sequence is TGTGCCAGCAGTTCGGGACAGAACTTCTACGAGCAGTACTTC.

This clonotype was detected many times. This chain uses TRBV12-3 or TRBV12-4 with TRBJ2-7; 11 bases align to TRBD1. V shed 6 bases, J shed 4 bases, and the junction held 5 bases outside the gene matches. This CDR3 contains 14 residues. CDR3 nucleotide sequence: TGTGCCAGCAGGGGACAGGGGGACGAGTACGAGCAGTACTTC. Translation: CASRGQGDEYEQYF.

The V gene is TRBV11-2, the J gene TRBJ2-1, with no clear D. Trimming cost V 3 bases and J 4 bases, with 10 bases left between them. Germline V CDR1 and CDR2: SGHAT, FQNNGV. The CDR3 consists of 14 residues. The CDR3 is CASSFGLGYNEQFF. The CDR3 DNA reads TGTGCCAGCAGCTTTGGTCTTGGATACAATGAGCAGTTCTTC.

For this clonotype: The conserved final phenylalanine or tryptophan is absent from the CDR3, which likely points to a read error. The rearrangement joins TRBV6-5 to TRBJ2-7; D call uncertain. Trimming shortened V by 1 base and J by 2 bases, and 6 bases separated the two germline ends. The germline gives CDR1 MNHEY, CDR2 SVGAGI. The CDR3 covers 13 residues. DNA of the CDR3: TGTGCCAGCAGTTACTTGGCAGCCTACGAGCAGTACCTC. It codes for CASSYLAAYEQYL.

This clonotype was seen repeatedly, ten times or more. J is TRBJ2-7 and V is TRBV29-1; 9 bases are shared with TRBD1. With V trimmed by 0 bases and J by 2 bases, 2 bases remained unmatched. This CDR3 has 14 residues. Germline V gene lookup returns CDR1 SQVTM and CDR2 ANQGSEA. DNA for the CDR3: TGCAGCGTTGAAGAGGGACAGGGTCCCTACGAGCAGTACTTC. It yields the protein CSVEEGQGPYEQYF.

The chain has TRBV3-1 and TRBJ2-7, with TRBD2 matching over 13 bases. The ends lost 0 bases at V and 4 bases at J; junction bases unmatched: 3. The CDR3 loop spans 16 amino acids. The germline V gene has CDR1 LGHDT and CDR2 YNNKEL (reference sequence). The CDR3 protein is CASSQDGTSGVYEQYF. The CDR3 region has the DNA TGTGCCAGCAGCCAAGACGGGACTAGCGGGGTTTACGAGCAGTACTTC.

The table lists this clonotype with a few counts. This chain uses TRBV7-9 with TRBJ2-7, with TRBD2 matching over 14 bases. The V gene's germline CDR1 is SEHNR and CDR2 FQNEAQ (reference sequence). This CDR3 region has 18 residues. V lost 1 base to trimming and J lost 1 base; unmatched junction nucleotides: 6. The CDR3 DNA sequence: TGTGCCAGCAGCTTAGGGGGGACTAGCGGGAGTTGGTCCTACGAGCAGTACTTC. This sequence encodes CASSLGGTSGSWSYEQYF. Using reference TRBV7-9 and TRBJ2-7 for the parts outside the CDR3, the full variable domain is DTGVSQNPRHKITKRGQNVTFRCDPISEHNRLYWYRQTLGQGPEFLTYFQNEAQLEKSRLLSDRFSAERPKGSFSTLEIQRTEQGDSAMYLCASSLGGTSGSWSYEQYFGPGTRLTVT.

This clonotype was seen many times. This chain joins TRBV12-3 or TRBV12-4 and TRBJ2-3; 7 bases agree with TRBD1. The CDR3 length is 15 residues. Trimming at V came to 7 bases and at J to 4 bases, leaving 11 bases not matched to a gene. CDR3 nucleotide sequence: TGTGCCAGCACTACTCAACAGGGGTGGCCAGATACGCAGTATTTT. Protein: CASTTQQGWPDTQYF.

The J gene is TRBJ2-3, the V gene TRBV7-2; 7 bases fit TRBD2. The CDR3 is 16 amino acids. Germline V gene lookup returns CDR1 SGHTA and CDR2 FQGNSA. Unmatched junction bases numbered 12, after V lost 5 bases and J lost 4 bases. CDR3 amino acids: CASSPLGGGTADTQYF. CDR3 nucleotide sequence: TGTGCCAGCAGCCCCTTGGGGGGGGGTACGGCAGATACGCAGTATTTT.

In this sample, this clonotype turned up many times. The gene calls are TRBV20-1 and TRBJ1-1; 7 bases agree with TRBD1. Germline CDR1 DFQATT, CDR2 SNEGSKA (reference sequence). CDR3 length: 15 amino acids. The ends lost 6 bases at V and 6 bases at J; junction bases unmatched: 16. The CDR3 loop reads CSADRIDRVVPEAFF. CDR3 in DNA: TGCAGTGCCGACAGAATTGACAGGGTTGTCCCTGAAGCTTTCTTT.

There are many counts of this clonotype. The chain has TRBV28 and TRBJ1-5; D may be TRBD1 (5 bases). Germline loops: CDR1 MDHEN, CDR2 SYDVKM. Trimming left V 5 bases short and J 1 base short, with 9 bases between. The CDR3 runs to 14 residues. Here the CDR3 DNA reads TGTGCCAGCAGTGATCAGGGAAGCAATCAGCCCCAGCATTTT. This encodes CASSDQGSNQPQHF. Supplemented by reference TRBV28 and TRBJ1-5, the full variable domain reads DVKVTQSSRYLVKRTGEKVFLECVQDMDHENMFWYRQDPGLGLRLIYFSYDVKMKEKGDIPEGYSVSREKKERFSLILESASTNQTSMYLCASSDQGSNQPQHFGDGTRLSIL.

J is TRBJ2-7 and V is TRBV6-6; no definite D call. This CDR3 contains 13 residues. Germline V CDR1 and CDR2: MNHNY, SVGAGI (reference sequence). V lost 2 bases to trimming and J lost 3 bases, with 8 bases between them. CDR3: CASSYGNNYEQYF. The CDR3, as DNA: TGTGCCAGCAGTTACGGCAACAACTACGAGCAGTACTTC.

The chain combines TRBV11-2 with TRBJ2-3; TRBD2 matches at 7 bases. Unmatched junction bases numbered 12, after V lost 2 bases and J lost 4 bases. CDR1 and CDR2 from the germline V gene are SGHAT and FQNNGV. CDR3 length: 17 residues. The CDR3 loop is CASSLLGGRGEADTQYF. As DNA, the CDR3 is TGTGCCAGCAGCTTATTGGGCGGGAGAGGTGAGGCAGATACGCAGTATTTT.

The chain is built from TRBV2 and TRBJ2-1, with a tentative D call TRBD1 (6 bases). Germline V lookup: CDR1 SNHLY, CDR2 FYNNEI. CDR3 length equals 14 residues. V shed 5 bases and J shed 4 bases, with 12 bases lying between them. DNA of the CDR3: TGTGCCAGCAGTTGGACAGATATATACAATGAGCAGTTCTTC. It is translated as CASSWTDIYNEQFF.

The chain carries TRBV30 and TRBJ1-1; D unresolved. Trimming stripped 7 bases from V and 0 bases from J, with 12 bases between. CDR1 is GTSNPN, CDR2 SVGIG, per germline (reference sequence). The CDR3 contains 13 residues. The CDR3 protein is CASVGMLNTEAFF. The DNA for the CDR3 is TGTGCCTCAGTCGGGATGCTGAACACTGAAGCTTTCTTT. Full variable domain (missing parts from reference TRBV30 and TRBJ1-1): SQTIHQWPATLVQPVGSPLSLECTVEGTSNPNLYWYRQAAGRGLQLLFYSVGIGQISSEVPQNLSASRPQDRQFILSSKKLLLSDSGFYLCASVGMLNTEAFFGQGTRLTVV.

This clonotype occurred a few times. This chain connects TRBV24-1 to TRBJ2-1; possible D gene TRBD1, 5 bases. The germline V gene encodes CDR1 KGHDR and CDR2 SFDVKD. The CDR3 is 14 residues long. V shed 12 bases and J shed 2 bases, with 16 bases lying between them. This chain's CDR3 is CAPGPTGAYNEQFF. CDR3 DNA: TGTGCCCCCGGGCCCACAGGCGCCTACAATGAGCAGTTCTTC.

This clonotype was seen a few times. The V and J genes are TRBV5-3 and TRBJ1-5; TRBD1 might be the D (5 bases). TRBV5-3 is an ORF; its function is uncertain. V was cut by 0 bases and J by 2 bases, with 15 bases left in between. The CDR3 contains 17 residues. CDR3 sequence (DNA): TGTGCCAGAAGCTTGGGCAGGGTCTTGGGAGGCAATCAGCCCCAGCATTTT. Translated, it gives CARSLGRVLGGNQPQHF.